A single sample is the source of the 29 T cell receptor beta chains below, sequenced in a study of cytomegalovirus exposure and HLA in healthy donors. Sequencing was performed with immunoSEQ multiplex PCR; in TCRdb, only in-frame clones are kept and a portion is missing. The table includes more than 200,000 clones, roughly 84% detected once. Source material: PBMCs. These receptors were obtained from a man aged 18 to 35 in good health and CMV-seropositive.

The rearrangement uses TRBV2 and TRBJ2-4; TRBD2 matches 7 bases. The germline CDR1 and CDR2 sequences are SNHLY and FYNNEI. V lost 3 bases, J lost 0 bases, and 5 bases stayed unmatched. This CDR3 contains 16 residues. The CDR3 is CASSEERGLAKNIQYF. DNA for the CDR3: TGTGCCAGCAGTGAGGAGCGGGGTCTAGCCAAAAACATTCAGTACTTC.

The gene calls are TRBV2 and TRBJ1-3, with no clear D. Germline V gene sequence: CDR1 SNHLY, CDR2 FYNNEI. Trimming removed 2 bases from V and 0 bases from J, with 26 bases in between. CDR3 length: 21 amino acids. The CDR3 DNA sequence: TGTGCCAGCAGTGAATTCGGCCAGGTGCGCCCCGGGTCCTACTCTGGAAACACCATATATTTT. It translates to CASSEFGQVRPGSYSGNTIYF.

This chain links TRBV27 with TRBJ2-1; 10 nucleotides agree with TRBD2. CDR1 and CDR2 (germline): MNHEY, SMNVEV (reference sequence). V lost 7 bases, J lost 2 bases, and 5 bases stayed unmatched. The CDR3 totals 15 residues. The CDR3 region is CASTQAGGPYNEQFF. In DNA form, the CDR3 reads TGTGCCAGCACCCAAGCGGGAGGGCCCTACAATGAGCAGTTCTTC.

V and J are TRBV28 and TRBJ1-2, with 9 nucleotides matching TRBD1. J lost 7 bases, V lost 5 bases, and 8 bases had no gene match. Germline CDR1 reads MDHEN; CDR2 reads SYDVKM. CDR3 length: 14 amino acids. Written as DNA, the CDR3 is TGTGCCAGCAGTCCGGGACAGGGAAGGGTTGGCTACACCTTC. This encodes CASSPGQGRVGYTF.

This chain joins TRBV18 and TRBJ1-1; TRBD1 might be the D (5 bases). This CDR3 has 13 residues. The V gene lost 4 bases and the J gene lost 3 bases, with 9 bases spanning the gap. Germline lookup yields CDR1 KGHSH and CDR2 LQKENI. CDR3 in amino acids: CASSLGVDTEAFF. CDR3 in DNA: TGTGCCAGCTCACTAGGGGTGGACACTGAAGCTTTCTTT.

V gene TRBV5-1 combines with J gene TRBJ2-7; 10 nucleotides align to TRBD1. Germline CDR1 and CDR2: SGHRS and YFSETQ. The CDR3 runs 13 residues. J gave up 7 bases and V 1 base, and 2 bases lay outside the gene matches. The chain's CDR3 is CASSLRDRGEQYF. The DNA of the CDR3 is TGCGCCAGCAGCTTGAGGGACAGGGGAGAGCAGTACTTC.

The genes are TRBV29-1 and TRBJ1-3; D unresolved. The V and J ends lost 4 bases and 0 bases respectively, with 10 bases between them. The germline V gene has CDR1 SQVTM and CDR2 ANQGSEA. The CDR3 is 14 residues long. The CDR3 loop is CSVAQGRSGNTIYF. The CDR3 DNA reads as TGCAGCGTTGCCCAAGGGCGCTCTGGAAACACCATATATTTT.

In its sample, this clone was seen once. The chain uses TRBV18 and TRBJ1-5; D is uncertain. Trimming left V 4 bases short and J 4 bases short, with 8 bases between. Germline V gene data show CDR1 as KGHSH and CDR2 as LQKENI. The CDR3 runs 13 residues. The CDR3 region is CASSRAENQPQHF. The CDR3 DNA sequence: TGTGCCAGCTCACGGGCAGAGAATCAGCCCCAGCATTTT. Filled out from reference TRBV18 and TRBJ1-5, the complete variable domain reads NAGVMQNPRHLVRRRGQEARLRCSPMKGHSHVYWYRQLPEEGLKFMVYLQKENIIDESGMPKERFSAEFPKEGPSILRIQQVVRGDSAAYFCASSRAENQPQHFGDGTRLSIL.

Written as DNA, the CDR3 is TGTGCCAGCAGCTTGGGGGACACGCACTATGGCTACACCTTC. It yields the protein CASSLGDTHYGYTF. V and J are TRBV5-5 and TRBJ1-2; TRBD1 is a possible D gene (6 bases). Germline CDR1 reads SGHKS; CDR2 reads YYEKEE (reference sequence). This CDR3 has 14 residues. Trimming pared 0 bases from V and 3 bases from J, leaving 9 bases between.

This clone was seen only once. The chain is built from TRBV7-6 and TRBJ2-4, with no clear D. This CDR3 is 16 amino acids long. The germline V gene has CDR1 SGHVS and CDR2 FNYEAQ. Trimming stripped 2 bases from V and 1 base from J, with 12 bases between. Here the CDR3 DNA reads TGTGCCAGCAGCTTAACCTCGAGAAACGCCAAAAACATTCAGTACTTC. This translates into CASSLTSRNAKNIQYF.

The chain links TRBV14 to TRBJ2-7; D is unclear. Germline CDR1 and CDR2: SGHDN and FVKESK. This CDR3 has 16 amino acids. Deletions cut 3 bases from V and 6 bases from J, with 21 bases between. CDR3 coding DNA: TGTGCCAGCAGCCATTCCACTGGTCCTCTCGCCCTCGAGCAGTACTTC. This translates into CASSHSTGPLALEQYF.

The V and J genes are TRBV6-1 and TRBJ2-7; D is unresolved. Looked up from germline, CDR1 is MNHNS and CDR2 is SASEGT. There are 12 residues in the CDR3. V lost 2 bases and J lost 3, with 5 bases in between. CDR3 region: CASSERDYEQYF. The CDR3 DNA is TGTGCCAGCAGTGAAAGAGACTACGAGCAGTACTTC.

This chain uses TRBV28 with TRBJ2-7, with D possibly TRBD2 on 5 matching bases. Germline-derived CDR1 and CDR2 are MDHEN and SYDVKM. The CDR3 spans 14 residues. Trimming cost V 7 bases and J 0 bases, with 13 bases left between them. CDR3 sequence: CASKRAGSSYEQYF. CDR3 DNA sequence: TGTGCCAGCAAGAGGGCTGGGAGCTCCTACGAGCAGTACTTC.

This chain links TRBV10-3 with TRBJ2-1; 10 positions match TRBD1. The V gene end was trimmed by 5 bases and the J gene end by 9 bases; junction bases not matched to a gene: 13. Germline V gene lookup returns CDR1 ENHRY and CDR2 SYGVKD. The length of the CDR3 is 16 residues. Written as DNA, the CDR3 is TGTGCCATCAGTAACCCGGGACAGGGGTCTGGTGGTGAGCAGTTCTTC. It translates to CAISNPGQGSGGEQFF.

The V call is TRBV6-1, the J call TRBJ2-3; D perhaps matches TRBD2 (5 bases). The CDR3 is made up of 14 amino acids. Germline V gives CDR1 MNHNS, CDR2 SASEGT. Trimming removed 4 bases from V and 0 bases from J, with 8 bases in between. The CDR3 loop is CASSVRGSTDTQYF. For the CDR3, the DNA is TGTGCCAGCAGTGTACGCGGGAGCACAGATACGCAGTATTTT.

The rearrangement joins TRBV28 to TRBJ1-1, with 10 bases aligning to TRBD1. The germline gives CDR1 MDHEN, CDR2 SYDVKM. The V gene end was trimmed by 5 bases and the J gene end by 3 bases; junction bases not matched to a gene: 9. CDR3 length: 16 residues. The CDR3 coding sequence is TGTGCCAGCAGTATAAGACAGGGGGCAGGGTACACTGAAGCTTTCTTT. It translates to CASSIRQGAGYTEAFF.

This chain uses TRBV6-5 with TRBJ2-7; unclear D gene. Trimming took off 5 bases at V and 6 bases at J, with 8 bases between the two ends. From germline, CDR1 is MNHEY and CDR2 SVGAGI. The CDR3 has 11 amino acids. The CDR3 coding sequence is TGTGCCAGCAGTGCGTGGGCCGAGCAGTACTTC. Its translation: CASSAWAEQYF.

About this clone itself: Other DNA sequences within the sample encode an identical CDR3. V gene TRBV5-1 combines with J gene TRBJ1-5; no clear D gene. In germline, CDR1 is SGHRS, CDR2 YFSETQ. V lost 0 bases, J lost 5 bases, and 6 bases lay in between. The CDR3 covers 13 residues. CDR3 loop: CASSLGGDQPQHF. CDR3 in DNA: TGCGCCAGCAGCTTGGGTGGGGATCAGCCCCAGCATTTT.

The J gene is TRBJ1-5, the V gene TRBV19; TRBD1 might be the D (5 bases). The CDR3 runs to 15 residues. Trimming shortened V by 4 bases and J by 5 bases, and 15 bases separated the two germline ends. CDR1 is LNHDA, CDR2 SQIVND, per germline (reference sequence). CDR3 region: CASSRGTELHQPQHF. DNA of the CDR3: TGTGCCAGTAGTAGAGGGACGGAACTTCATCAGCCCCAGCATTTT. Full variable domain (outside the CDR3, taken from reference TRBV19 and TRBJ1-5): DGGITQSPKYLFRKEGQNVTLSCEQNLNHDAMYWYRQDPGQGLRLIYYSQIVNDFQKGDIAEGYSVSREKKESFPLTVTSAQKNPTAFYLCASSRGTELHQPQHFGDGTRLSIL.

This chain uses TRBV5-8 with TRBJ1-5; D is possibly TRBD1 (6 bases). Germline-derived CDR1 and CDR2 are SGHTS and YDEGEE. V lost 4 bases, J lost 0 bases, and 11 bases lay in between. This CDR3 region has 15 residues. The CDR3 coding sequence is TGTGCCAGCAGCCTACAGGGATATAGCAATCAGCCCCAGCATTTT. Protein sequence: CASSLQGYSNQPQHF.

The rearrangement links TRBV27 to TRBJ2-7; 11 nucleotides match TRBD1. V lost 11 bases, J lost 3 bases, and 9 bases stayed unmatched. CDR1 is MNHEY and CDR2 is SMNVEV in the germline V gene (reference sequence). CDR3 size: 14 residues. The CDR3 is CAVHSGTGGYEQYF. DNA of the CDR3: TGTGCCGTACACTCCGGGACAGGGGGCTACGAGCAGTACTTC.

V is TRBV5-4 and J is TRBJ2-7; the D is unclear. Trimming left V 4 bases short and J 2 bases short, with 13 bases between. The V gene's germline CDR1 is SGHNT and CDR2 YYREEE (reference sequence). This CDR3 has 14 residues. The CDR3 DNA sequence: TGTGCCAGCAGCCAAAAGACGAATACCTACGAGCAGTACTTC. Encoded protein: CASSQKTNTYEQYF.

The genes are TRBV5-1 and TRBJ2-3, with no clear D. The V end lost 4 bases, the J end lost 1 base, and 16 bases lay between the germline ends. The CDR3 has 16 residues. Looked up from germline, CDR1 is SGHRS and CDR2 is YFSETQ. The CDR3 protein is CASSPAPLQRTDTQYF. CDR3 nucleotides: TGCGCCAGCAGCCCCGCACCTTTACAACGCACAGATACGCAGTATTTT. Full variable domain (remainder filled in from reference TRBV5-1 and TRBJ2-3): KAGVTQTPRYLIKTRGQQVTLSCSPISGHRSVSWYQQTPGQGLQFLFEYFSETQRNKGNFPGRFSGRQFSNSRSEMNVSTLELGDSALYLCASSPAPLQRTDTQYFGPGTRLTVL.

This rearrangement joins TRBV9 to TRBJ1-3; TRBD1 is a possible D gene (5 bases). Per germline, CDR1 SGDLS and CDR2 YYNGEE. V shed 2 bases and J shed 0 bases, with 15 bases lying between them. CDR3 length: 17 residues. The CDR3 loop reads CASSVVGTGVSGNTIYF. CDR3 nucleotide sequence: TGTGCCAGCAGCGTTGTAGGTACAGGAGTCTCTGGAAACACCATATATTTT.

This chain connects TRBV5-1 to TRBJ2-3, with D maybe TRBD2 (5 bases). This CDR3 has 14 residues. The V gene's germline CDR1 is SGHRS and CDR2 YFSETQ. Trimming took off 0 bases at V and 0 bases at J, with 5 bases between the two ends. The CDR3 loop reads CASSLGTSTDTQYF. CDR3 coding DNA: TGCGCCAGCAGCTTGGGGACTAGCACAGATACGCAGTATTTT.

This rearrangement joins TRBV7-8 to TRBJ2-7, with 10 bases identical to TRBD1. The CDR3 is 15 amino acids. The germline CDR1 and CDR2 sequences are SGHVS and FQNEAQ. V was pared by 4 bases and J by 0 bases, with 3 bases of the junction left unmatched. CDR3 loop: CASSSGQGPSYEQYF. For the CDR3, the DNA is TGTGCCAGCAGCTCGGGACAGGGGCCCTCCTACGAGCAGTACTTC.

This clone was observed a single time. The chain recombines TRBV19 with TRBJ2-7, with D perhaps matching TRBD2 (6 bases). Per the germline V gene, CDR1 is LNHDA and CDR2 is SQIVND (reference sequence). This CDR3 spans 16 amino acids. The ends were cut back, 4 bases at V and 0 bases at J, with 16 bases in the middle. CDR3 in DNA: TGTGCCAGTAGTACCTCCGGGACTCGAAACTCCTACGAGCAGTACTTC. Its translation is CASSTSGTRNSYEQYF.

The chain is built from TRBV11-2 and TRBJ2-7; the match to TRBD2 covers 12 bases. The V gene's germline CDR1 is SGHAT and CDR2 FQNNGV. This CDR3 has 15 residues. The ends lost 3 bases at V and 4 bases at J; junction bases unmatched: 4. CDR3 in amino acids: CASSFGLAGYYEQYF. The CDR3 DNA is TGTGCCAGCAGCTTTGGACTAGCGGGATATTACGAGCAGTACTTC.

The chain is built from TRBV5-1 and TRBJ2-3; 7 nucleotides match TRBD1. Germline trimming cut 4 bases from V and 2 bases from J; bases unmatched to any gene: 4. Germline CDR1 SGHRS, CDR2 YFSETQ. The CDR3 spans 14 residues. The CDR3: CASSLGQTTDTQYF. The CDR3 region has the DNA TGCGCCAGCAGCCTGGGACAGACCACAGATACGCAGTATTTT.